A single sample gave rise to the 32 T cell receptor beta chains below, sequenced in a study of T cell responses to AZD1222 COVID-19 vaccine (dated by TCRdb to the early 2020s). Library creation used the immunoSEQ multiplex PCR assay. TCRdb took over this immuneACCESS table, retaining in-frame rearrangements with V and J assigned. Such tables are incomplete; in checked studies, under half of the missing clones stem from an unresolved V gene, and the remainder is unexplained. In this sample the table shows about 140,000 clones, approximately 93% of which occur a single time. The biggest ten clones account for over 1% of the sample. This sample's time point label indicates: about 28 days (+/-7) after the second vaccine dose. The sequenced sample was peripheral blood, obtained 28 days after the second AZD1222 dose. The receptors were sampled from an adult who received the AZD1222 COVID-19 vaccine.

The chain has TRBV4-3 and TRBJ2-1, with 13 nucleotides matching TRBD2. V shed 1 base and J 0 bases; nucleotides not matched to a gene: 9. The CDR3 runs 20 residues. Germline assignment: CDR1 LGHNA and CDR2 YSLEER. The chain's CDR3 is CASSQVLGLAGKVSYNEQFF. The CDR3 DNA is TGCGCCAGCAGCCAAGTTCTGGGACTAGCGGGGAAAGTCTCCTACAATGAGCAGTTCTTC.

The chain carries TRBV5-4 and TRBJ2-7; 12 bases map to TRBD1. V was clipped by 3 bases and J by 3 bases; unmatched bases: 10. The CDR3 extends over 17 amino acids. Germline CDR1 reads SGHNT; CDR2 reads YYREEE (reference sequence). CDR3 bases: TGTGCCAGCAGCTCCCGGGACAGGGGGCCAAGGGACTACGAGCAGTACTTC. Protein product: CASSSRDRGPRDYEQYF.

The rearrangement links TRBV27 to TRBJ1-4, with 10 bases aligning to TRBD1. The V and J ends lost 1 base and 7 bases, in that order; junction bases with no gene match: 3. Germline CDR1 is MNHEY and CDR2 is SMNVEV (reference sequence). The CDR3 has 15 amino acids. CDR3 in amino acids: CASSLLWTGGEKLFF. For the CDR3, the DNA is TGTGCCAGCAGTTTATTATGGACAGGGGGTGAAAAACTGTTTTTT.

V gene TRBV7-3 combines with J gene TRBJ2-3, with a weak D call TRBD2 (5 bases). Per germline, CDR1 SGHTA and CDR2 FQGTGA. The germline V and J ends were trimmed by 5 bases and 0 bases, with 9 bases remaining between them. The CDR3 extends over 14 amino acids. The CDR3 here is CASSPDSSTDTQYF. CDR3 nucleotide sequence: TGTGCCAGCAGCCCGGACTCCAGCACAGATACGCAGTATTTT.

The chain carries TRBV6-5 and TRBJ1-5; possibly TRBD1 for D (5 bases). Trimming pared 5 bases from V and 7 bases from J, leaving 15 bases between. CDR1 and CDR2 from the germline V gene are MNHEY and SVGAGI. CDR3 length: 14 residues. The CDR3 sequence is CASSRPGGEQPQHF. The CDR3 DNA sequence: TGTGCCAGCAGTCGACCTGGAGGGGAACAGCCCCAGCATTTT.

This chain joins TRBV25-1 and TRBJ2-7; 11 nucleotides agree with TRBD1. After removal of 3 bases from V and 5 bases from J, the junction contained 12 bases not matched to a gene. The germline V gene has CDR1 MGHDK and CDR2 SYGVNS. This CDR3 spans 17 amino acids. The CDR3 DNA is TGTGCCAGCAGTGATGATGGGGCGGGACAGGGGGTCCACGAGCAGTACTTC. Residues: CASSDDGAGQGVHEQYF.

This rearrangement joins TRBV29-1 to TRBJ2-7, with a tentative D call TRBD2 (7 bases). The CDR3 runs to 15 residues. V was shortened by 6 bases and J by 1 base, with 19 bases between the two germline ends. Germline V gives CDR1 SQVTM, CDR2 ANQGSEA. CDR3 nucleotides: TGCAGCGTGGTGAGGGGGGGCCCTCCTTCCTACGAGCAGTACTTC. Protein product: CSVVRGGPPSYEQYF.

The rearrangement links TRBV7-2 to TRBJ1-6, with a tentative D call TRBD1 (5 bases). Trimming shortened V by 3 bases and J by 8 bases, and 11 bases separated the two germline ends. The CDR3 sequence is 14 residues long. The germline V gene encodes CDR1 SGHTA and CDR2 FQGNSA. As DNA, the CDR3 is TGTGCCAGCAGCTTGTTCTCGACAGATTCACCCCTCCACTTT. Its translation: CASSLFSTDSPLHF. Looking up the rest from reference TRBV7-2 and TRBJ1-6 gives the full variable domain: GAGVSQSPSNKVTEKGKDVELRCDPISGHTALYWYRQSLGQGLEFLIYFQGNSAPDKSGLPSDRFSAERTGGSVSTLTIQRTQQEDSAVYLCASSLFSTDSPLHFGNGTRLTVT.

The CDR3 sequence is CASSGRVAGGRETQYF. In DNA form, the CDR3 reads TGTGCCAGCAGTGGTCGGGTAGCGGGAGGGCGAGAGACCCAGTACTTC. The genes are TRBV2 and TRBJ2-5; 11 bases match TRBD2. The germline V gene has CDR1 SNHLY and CDR2 FYNNEI. The CDR3 is 16 amino acids. V lost 4 bases and J lost 4; bases outside the gene matches: 8.

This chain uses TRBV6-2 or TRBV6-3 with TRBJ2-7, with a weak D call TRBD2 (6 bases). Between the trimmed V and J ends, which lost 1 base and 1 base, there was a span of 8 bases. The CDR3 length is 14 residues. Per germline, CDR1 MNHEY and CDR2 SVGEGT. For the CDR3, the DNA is TGTGCCAGCAGTTACTTGGAGGGGTCCTACGAGCAGTACTTC. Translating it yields CASSYLEGSYEQYF.

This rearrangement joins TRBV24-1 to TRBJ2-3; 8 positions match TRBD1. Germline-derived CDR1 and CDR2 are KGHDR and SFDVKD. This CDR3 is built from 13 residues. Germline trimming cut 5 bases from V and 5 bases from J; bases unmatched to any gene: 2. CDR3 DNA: TGTGCCACCAGTGGACAGGGGATAGATACGCAGTATTTT. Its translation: CATSGQGIDTQYF.

This CDR3 is CTSSQTERGDEQFF. The CDR3 nucleotides read TGCACCAGCAGCCAAACGGAGCGGGGGGATGAGCAGTTCTTC. The rearrangement links TRBV1 to TRBJ2-1; the table gives TRBD2 as D, unverified against the DNA. TRBV1 is labeled a pseudogene. There are 14 residues in the CDR3.

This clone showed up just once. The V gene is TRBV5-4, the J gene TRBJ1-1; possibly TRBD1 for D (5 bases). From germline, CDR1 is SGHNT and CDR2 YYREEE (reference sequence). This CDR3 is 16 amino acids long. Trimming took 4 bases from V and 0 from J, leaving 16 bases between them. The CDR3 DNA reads TGTGCCAGCAGCGACCCCAGGGAAAATCTGAACACTGAAGCTTTCTTT. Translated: CASSDPRENLNTEAFF. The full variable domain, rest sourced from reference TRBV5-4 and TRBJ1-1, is ETGVTQSPTHLIKTRGQQVTLRCSSQSGHNTVSWYQQALGQGPQFIFQYYREEENGRGNFPPRFSGLQFPNYSSELNVNALELDDSALYLCASSDPRENLNTEAFFGQGTRLTVV.

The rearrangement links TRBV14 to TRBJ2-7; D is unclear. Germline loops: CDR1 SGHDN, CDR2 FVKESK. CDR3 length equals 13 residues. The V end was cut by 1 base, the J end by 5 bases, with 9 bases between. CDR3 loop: CASSQGRTHEQYF. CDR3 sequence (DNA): TGTGCCAGCAGCCAAGGAAGGACCCACGAGCAGTACTTC.

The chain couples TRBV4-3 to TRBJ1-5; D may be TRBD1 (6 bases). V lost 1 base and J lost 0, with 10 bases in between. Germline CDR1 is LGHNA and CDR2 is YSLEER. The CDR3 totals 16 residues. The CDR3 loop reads CASSQGTVDSNQPQHF. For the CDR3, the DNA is TGCGCCAGCAGCCAAGGGACAGTCGATAGCAATCAGCCCCAGCATTTT.

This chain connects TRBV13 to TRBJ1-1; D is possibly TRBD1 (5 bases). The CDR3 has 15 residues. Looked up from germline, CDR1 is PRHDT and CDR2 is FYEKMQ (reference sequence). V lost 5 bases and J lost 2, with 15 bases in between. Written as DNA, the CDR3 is TGTGCCAGCAGCACGGCCTCGAGGGGAAACACTGAAGCTTTCTTT. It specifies CASSTASRGNTEAFF.

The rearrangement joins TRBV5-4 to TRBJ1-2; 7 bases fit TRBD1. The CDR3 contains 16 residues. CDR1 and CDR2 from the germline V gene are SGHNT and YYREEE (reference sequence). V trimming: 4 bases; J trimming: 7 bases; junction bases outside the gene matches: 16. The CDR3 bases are TGTGCCAGCAGCCGGGCCGGGACAGAATTTACGGGTGGCTACACCTTC. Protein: CASSRAGTEFTGGYTF.

The CDR3 DNA reads as TGTGCCAGCAGGTATCCCCAGGGGTACTATGGCTACACCTTC. It is translated as CASRYPQGYYGYTF. The V and J genes are TRBV28 and TRBJ1-2, with a tentative D call TRBD1 (6 bases). Per germline, CDR1 MDHEN and CDR2 SYDVKM. CDR3 length: 14 amino acids. Trimming pared 6 bases from V and 3 bases from J, leaving 14 bases between.

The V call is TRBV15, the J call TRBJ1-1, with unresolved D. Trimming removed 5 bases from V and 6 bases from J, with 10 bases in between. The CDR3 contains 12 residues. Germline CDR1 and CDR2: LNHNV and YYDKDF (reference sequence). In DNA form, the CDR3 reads TGTGCCACCAGCGCCGACGGACCTGAAGCTTTCTTT. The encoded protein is CATSADGPEAFF.

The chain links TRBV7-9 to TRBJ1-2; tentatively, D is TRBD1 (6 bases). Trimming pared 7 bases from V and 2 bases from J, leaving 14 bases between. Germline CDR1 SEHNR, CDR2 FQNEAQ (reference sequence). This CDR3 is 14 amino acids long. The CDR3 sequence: CASNPGQGNYGYTF. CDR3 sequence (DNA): TGTGCCAGCAACCCGGGGCAGGGGAACTATGGCTACACCTTC.

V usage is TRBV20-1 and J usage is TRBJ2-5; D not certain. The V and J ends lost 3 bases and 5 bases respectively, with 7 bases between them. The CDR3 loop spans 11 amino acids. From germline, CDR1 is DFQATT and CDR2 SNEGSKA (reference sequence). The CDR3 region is CSASIGETQYF. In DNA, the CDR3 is TGCAGTGCTAGTATCGGCGAGACCCAGTACTTC.

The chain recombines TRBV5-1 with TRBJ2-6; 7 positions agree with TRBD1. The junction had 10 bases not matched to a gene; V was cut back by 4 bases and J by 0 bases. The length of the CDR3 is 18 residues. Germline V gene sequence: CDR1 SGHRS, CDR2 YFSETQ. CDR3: CASSLQGVARSGANVLTF. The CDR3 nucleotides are TGCGCCAGCAGCCTGCAGGGGGTGGCTCGCTCTGGGGCCAACGTCCTGACTTTC.

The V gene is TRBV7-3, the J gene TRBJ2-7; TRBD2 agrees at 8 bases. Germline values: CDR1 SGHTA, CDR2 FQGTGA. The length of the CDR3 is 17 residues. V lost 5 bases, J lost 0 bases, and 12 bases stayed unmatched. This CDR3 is CASSPPPGLDISYEQYF. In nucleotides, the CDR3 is TGTGCCAGCAGCCCACCTCCGGGACTAGATATCTCCTACGAGCAGTACTTC.

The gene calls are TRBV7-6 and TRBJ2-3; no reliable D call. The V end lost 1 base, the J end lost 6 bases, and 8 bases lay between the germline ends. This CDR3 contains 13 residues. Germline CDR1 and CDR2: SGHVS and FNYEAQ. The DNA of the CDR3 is TGTGCCAGCAGCTTAGGCCCGCCGGATACGCAGTATTTT. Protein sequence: CASSLGPPDTQYF. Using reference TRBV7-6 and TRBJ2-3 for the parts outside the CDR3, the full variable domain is GAGVSQSPRYKVTKRGQDVALRCDPISGHVSLYWYRQALGQGPEFLTYFNYEAQQDKSGLPNDRFSAERPEGSISTLTIQRTEQRDSAMYRCASSLGPPDTQYFGPGTRLTVL.

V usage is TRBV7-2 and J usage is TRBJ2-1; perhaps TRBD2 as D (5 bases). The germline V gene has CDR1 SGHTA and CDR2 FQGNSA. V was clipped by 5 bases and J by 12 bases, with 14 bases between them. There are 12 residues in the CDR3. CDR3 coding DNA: TGTGCCAGCAGCCCGACTACCCTTGGGCAGTTCTTC. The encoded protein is CASSPTTLGQFF.

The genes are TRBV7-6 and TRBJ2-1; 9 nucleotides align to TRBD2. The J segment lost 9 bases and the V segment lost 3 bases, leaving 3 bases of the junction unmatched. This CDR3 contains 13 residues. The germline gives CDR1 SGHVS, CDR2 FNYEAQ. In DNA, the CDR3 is TGTGCCAGCAGCTTGGGGACTAGCATTGAGCAGTTCTTC. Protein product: CASSLGTSIEQFF.

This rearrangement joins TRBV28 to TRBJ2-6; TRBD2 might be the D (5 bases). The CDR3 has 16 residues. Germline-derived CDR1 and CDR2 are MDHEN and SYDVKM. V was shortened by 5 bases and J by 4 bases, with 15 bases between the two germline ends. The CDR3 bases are TGTGCCAGCAGTCCACGCCGGGGAACCGGGGCCAACGTCCTGACTTTC. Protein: CASSPRRGTGANVLTF.

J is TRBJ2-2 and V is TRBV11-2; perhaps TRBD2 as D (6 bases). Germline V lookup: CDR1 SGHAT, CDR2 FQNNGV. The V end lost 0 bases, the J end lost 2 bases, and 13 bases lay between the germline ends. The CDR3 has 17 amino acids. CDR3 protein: CASSLEVTGANTGELFF. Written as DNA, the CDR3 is TGTGCCAGCAGCTTAGAGGTGACGGGAGCAAACACCGGGGAGCTGTTTTTT.

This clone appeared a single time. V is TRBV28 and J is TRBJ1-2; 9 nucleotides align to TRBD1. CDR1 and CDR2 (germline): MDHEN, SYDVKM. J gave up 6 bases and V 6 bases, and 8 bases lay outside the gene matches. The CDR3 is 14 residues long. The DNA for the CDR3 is TGTGCCAGCAGACGTACCGGGACAGGGAATGGCTACACCTTC. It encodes CASRRTGTGNGYTF.

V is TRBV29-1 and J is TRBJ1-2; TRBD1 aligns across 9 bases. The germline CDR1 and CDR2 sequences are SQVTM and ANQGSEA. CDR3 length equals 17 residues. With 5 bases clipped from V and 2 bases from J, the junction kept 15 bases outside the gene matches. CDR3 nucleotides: TGCAGCGTTCTCCCAAACAGGGGGCTCGGAGGGAACTATGGCTACACCTTC. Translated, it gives CSVLPNRGLGGNYGYTF.

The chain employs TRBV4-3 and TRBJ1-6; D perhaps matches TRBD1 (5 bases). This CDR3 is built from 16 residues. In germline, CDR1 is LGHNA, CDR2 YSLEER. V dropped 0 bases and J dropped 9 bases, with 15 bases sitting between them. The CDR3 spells CASSQEVAGTGSPLHF. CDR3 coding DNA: TGCGCCAGCAGCCAAGAAGTTGCTGGGACCGGTTCACCCCTCCACTTT.

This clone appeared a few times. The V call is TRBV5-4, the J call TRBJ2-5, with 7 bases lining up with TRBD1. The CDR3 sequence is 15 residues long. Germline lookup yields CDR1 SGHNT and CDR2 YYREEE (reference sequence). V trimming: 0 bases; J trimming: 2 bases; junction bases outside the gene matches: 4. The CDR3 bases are TGTGCCAGCAGCTTGGGTTCAGGGGGACAAGAGACCCAGTACTTC. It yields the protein CASSLGSGGQETQYF.